Sequencing of this T cell receptor (beta chain) was carried out in a study of T cell responses to AZD1222 COVID-19 vaccine. Study background: Second doses were pooled across both intervals (about 4 or about 12 weeks).

This CDR3 has 15 residues. The germline CDR1 and CDR2 sequences are SGHRS and YFSETQ. The V and J ends lost 3 bases and 2 bases, in that order; junction bases with no gene match: 2. Repertoires were generated with immunoSEQ multiplex PCR, while TCRdb's copy carries only in-frame clones and drops some. The sample shows some 150,000 clones, more than 75% of them seen only once. The sequences come from peripheral blood, collected on day 0 of AZD1222 vaccination. The genes are TRBV5-1 and TRBJ2-1; TRBD2 agrees at 10 bases. The receptor comes from an adult in good health. The CDR3 DNA reads TGCGCCAGCAGCTCCGGGACTAGCGCCTACAATGAGCAGTTCTTC. Its protein product is CASSSGTSAYNEQFF.